A single count supports the clone carrying this T cell receptor beta chain. Its specificity is not known. The CDR3 extends over 18 amino acids. The junction had 10 bases not matched to a gene; V was cut back by 5 bases and J by 0 bases. The germline V gene has CDR1 MNHEY and CDR2 SMNVEV (reference sequence). The data were obtained in a study of cytomegalovirus exposure and HLA in healthy donors. Study overall: The roughly 120 validation repertoires matched the roughly 630 first-cohort repertoires in platform, a later analysis reported.

Broader study findings: According to a later analysis, TCR clusters from the first cohort tended to co-occur in the 90 to 150 validation repertoires. Some TCR beta chains (more than 150 of them) were listed as cytomegalovirus-associated.

The repertoire was sequenced with immunoSEQ multiplex PCR; TCRdb's copy has only in-frame clones and lacks some. The sample holds 130,000 or so clones, about nine tenths seen once. The chain couples TRBV27 to TRBJ2-3; 11 bases line up with TRBD2. Sequencing was performed on PBMCs. The clonotype comes from a man aged 25-45 years in good health and CMV-seronegative. The CDR3 bases are TGTGCCAGCAGTAGGCTAGCGGGGGGCACTCTTAGCACAGATACGCAGTATTTT. This sequence encodes CASSRLAGGTLSTDTQYF.